These T cell receptor beta chains were read from a single sample in a study of blood T cell repertoires in COVID-19. Assay used: immunoSEQ multiplex PCR; TCRdb lists only in-frame clones, some missing. The sample shows 290,000 or so clones, about nine tenths of them seen only once. Sample: PBMCs or T cells enriched from blood (not recorded which). The receptors here all came from a woman aged 25 to 39 who had recovered from COVID-19. Both conserved end residues are part of each CDR3. A D gene is named only where the DNA matches it firmly. A clone size is listed for some rows: how often the clone was seen (once, few, many), or a class if it is expanded.

j_gene,d_gene,abundance,v_gene,CDR3aa,CDR3nt
TRBJ2-3,TRBD2,.,TRBV24-1,CATSDSPLAGVPDTQYF,TGTGCCACCAGTGATTCCCCACTAGCGGGAGTTCCAGATACGCAGTATTTT
TRBJ2-2,.,.,TRBV9,CASSSPAGELFF,TGTGCCAGCAGCTCTCCGGCCGGGGAGCTGTTTTTT
TRBJ2-1,TRBD1,.,TRBV5-1,CASSLRDRRNNEQFF,TGCGCCAGCAGCTTGCGGGACAGGCGAAACAATGAGCAGTTCTTC
TRBJ2-7,TRBD2,.,TRBV18,CASSPKGTRHEQYF,TGTGCCAGCTCACCAAAAGGGACTAGGCACGAGCAGTACTTC
TRBJ1-1,.,.,TRBV6-6,CASRAGMGLNTEAFF,TGTGCCAGCAGAGCAGGGATGGGGCTGAACACTGAAGCTTTCTTT
TRBJ1-1,TRBD1,once,TRBV7-3,CASSLAMDRGTAFF,TGTGCCAGCAGCTTAGCGATGGACAGGGGGACGGCTTTCTTT
TRBJ2-1,.,.,TRBV29-1,CTITPPRGEQFF,TGCACCATAACCCCCCCTCGAGGTGAGCAGTTCTTC
TRBJ2-3,TRBD2,once,TRBV19,CASTPSGSPRDTQYF,TGTGCCAGTACCCCGAGCGGGAGCCCCCGGGATACGCAGTATTTT
TRBJ2-6,.,.,TRBV6-4,CASSAQPPGNGANVLTF,TGTGCCAGCAGCGCACAGCCTCCTGGAAATGGGGCCAACGTCCTGACTTTC
TRBJ2-4,TRBD2,.,TRBV30,CAWRDTSGSSKNIQYF,TGTGCCTGGAGAGACACTAGCGGGAGTTCTAAAAACATTCAGTACTTC